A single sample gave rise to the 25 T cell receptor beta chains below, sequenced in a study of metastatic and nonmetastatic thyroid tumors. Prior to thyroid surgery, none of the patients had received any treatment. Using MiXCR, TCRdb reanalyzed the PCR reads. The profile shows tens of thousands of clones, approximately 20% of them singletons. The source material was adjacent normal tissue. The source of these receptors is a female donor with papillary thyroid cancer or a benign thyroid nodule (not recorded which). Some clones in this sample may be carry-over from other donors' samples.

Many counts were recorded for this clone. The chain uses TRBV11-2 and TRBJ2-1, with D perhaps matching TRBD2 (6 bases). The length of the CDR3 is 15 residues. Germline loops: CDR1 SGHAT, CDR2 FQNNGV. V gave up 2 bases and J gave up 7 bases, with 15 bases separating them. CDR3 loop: CASSLSGGIRNEQFF. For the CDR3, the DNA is TGTGCCAGCAGCTTATCAGGCGGGATACGGAATGAGCAGTTCTTC.

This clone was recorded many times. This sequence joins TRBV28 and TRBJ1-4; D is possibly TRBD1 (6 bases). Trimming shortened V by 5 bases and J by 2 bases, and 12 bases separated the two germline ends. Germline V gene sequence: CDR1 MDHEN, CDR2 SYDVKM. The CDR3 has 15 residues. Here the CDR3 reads CASSTGQSTNEKLFF. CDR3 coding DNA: TGTGCCAGCAGTACTGGACAGAGTACTAATGAAAAACTGTTTTTT. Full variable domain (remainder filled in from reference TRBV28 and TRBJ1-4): DVKVTQSSRYLVKRTGEKVFLECVQDMDHENMFWYRQDPGLGLRLIYFSYDVKMKEKGDIPEGYSVSREKKERFSLILESASTNQTSMYLCASSTGQSTNEKLFFGSGTQLSVL.

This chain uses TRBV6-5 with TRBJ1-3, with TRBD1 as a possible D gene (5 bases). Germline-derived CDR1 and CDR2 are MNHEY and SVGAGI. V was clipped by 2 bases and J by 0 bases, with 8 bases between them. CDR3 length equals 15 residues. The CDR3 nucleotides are TGTGCCAGCAGTTACAGGACATCCTCTGGAAACACCATATATTTT. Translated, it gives CASSYRTSSGNTIYF.

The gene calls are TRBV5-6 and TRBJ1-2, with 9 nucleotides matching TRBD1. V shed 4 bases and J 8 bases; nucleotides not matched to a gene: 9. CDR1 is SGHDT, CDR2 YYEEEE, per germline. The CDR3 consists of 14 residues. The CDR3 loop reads CASSVTGQGGGYTF. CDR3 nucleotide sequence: TGTGCCAGCAGCGTAACGGGACAGGGAGGAGGCTACACCTTC.

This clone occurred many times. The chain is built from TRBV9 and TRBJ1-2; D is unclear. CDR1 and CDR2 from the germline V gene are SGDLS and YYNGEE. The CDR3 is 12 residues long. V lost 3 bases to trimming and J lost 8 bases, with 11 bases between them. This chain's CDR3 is CASSEGRSGYTF. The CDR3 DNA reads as TGTGCCAGCAGCGAGGGCAGGAGCGGCTACACCTTC.

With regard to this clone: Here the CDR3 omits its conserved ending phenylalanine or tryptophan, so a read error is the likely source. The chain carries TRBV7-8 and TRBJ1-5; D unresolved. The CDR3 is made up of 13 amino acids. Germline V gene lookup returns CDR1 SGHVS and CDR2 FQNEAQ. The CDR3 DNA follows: TGTTCCAGCAGCCCGAGACCGGTCCGACCCCAGCATTCT. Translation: CSSSPRPVRPQHS.

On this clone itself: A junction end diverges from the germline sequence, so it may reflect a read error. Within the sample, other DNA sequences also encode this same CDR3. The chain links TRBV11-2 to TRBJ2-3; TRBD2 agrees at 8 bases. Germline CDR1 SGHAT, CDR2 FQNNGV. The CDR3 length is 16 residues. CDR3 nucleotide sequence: TGCGCCAGCAGCTTCCCGTCAGGTCGGGGGGGTTGGACGCAGTATTTT. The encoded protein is CASSFPSGRGGWTQYF. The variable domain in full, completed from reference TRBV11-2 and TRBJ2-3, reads EAGVAQSPRYKIIEKRQSVAFWCNPISGHATLYWYQQILGQGPKLLIQFQNNGVVDDSQLPKDRFSAERLKGVDSTLKIQPAKLEDSAVYLCASSFPSGRGGWTQYFGPGTRLTVL.

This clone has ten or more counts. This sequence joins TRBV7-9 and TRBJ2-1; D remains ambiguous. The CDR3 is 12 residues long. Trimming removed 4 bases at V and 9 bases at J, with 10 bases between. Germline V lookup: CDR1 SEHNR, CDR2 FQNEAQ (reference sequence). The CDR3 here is CASSSRTVEQFF. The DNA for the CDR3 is TGTGCCAGCAGCTCGCGGACGGTTGAGCAGTTCTTC.

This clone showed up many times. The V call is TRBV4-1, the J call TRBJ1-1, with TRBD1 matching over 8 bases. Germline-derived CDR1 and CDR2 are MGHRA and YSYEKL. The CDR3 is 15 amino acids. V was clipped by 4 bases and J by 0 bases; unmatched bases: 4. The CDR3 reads CASSPRTGLNTEAFF. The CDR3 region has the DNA TGCGCCAGCAGCCCTCGGACAGGGCTGAACACTGAAGCTTTCTTT.

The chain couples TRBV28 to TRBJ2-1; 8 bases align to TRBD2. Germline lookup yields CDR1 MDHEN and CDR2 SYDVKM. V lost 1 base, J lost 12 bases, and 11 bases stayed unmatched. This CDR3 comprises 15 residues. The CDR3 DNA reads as TGTGCCAGCAGTTTATTGGGTAGCGGGACACATGTGCAGTTCTTC. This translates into CASSLLGSGTHVQFF. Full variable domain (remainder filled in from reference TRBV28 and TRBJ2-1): DVKVTQSSRYLVKRTGEKVFLECVQDMDHENMFWYRQDPGLGLRLIYFSYDVKMKEKGDIPEGYSVSREKKERFSLILESASTNQTSMYLCASSLLGSGTHVQFFGPGTRLTVL.

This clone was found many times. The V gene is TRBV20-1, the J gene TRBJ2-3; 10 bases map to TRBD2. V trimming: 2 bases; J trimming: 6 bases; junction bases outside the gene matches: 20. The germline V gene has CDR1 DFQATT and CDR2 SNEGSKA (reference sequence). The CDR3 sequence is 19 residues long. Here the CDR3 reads CSARSSAPASGSWFDTQYF. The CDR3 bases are TGCAGTGCTAGATCTTCTGCCCCCGCTAGCGGGAGCTGGTTTGATACGCAGTATTTT.

CDR3 residues: CATRRQCGADTQYF. CDR3 nucleotide sequence: TGTGCCACCAGACGACAGTGTGGAGCAGATACGCAGTATTTT. The chain links TRBV24-1 to TRBJ2-3, with D possibly matching TRBD1 (5 bases). V was clipped by 7 bases and J by 4 bases, with 14 bases between them. Germline-derived CDR1 and CDR2 are KGHDR and SFDVKD. The CDR3 runs 14 residues.

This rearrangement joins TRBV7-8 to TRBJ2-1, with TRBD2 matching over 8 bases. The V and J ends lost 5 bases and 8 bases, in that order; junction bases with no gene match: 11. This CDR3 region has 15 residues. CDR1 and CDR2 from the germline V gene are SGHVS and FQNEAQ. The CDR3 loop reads CASSPGTSPDHEQFF. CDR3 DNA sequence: TGTGCCAGCAGCCCAGGGACTAGTCCCGATCATGAGCAGTTCTTC. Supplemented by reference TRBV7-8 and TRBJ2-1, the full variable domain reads GAGVSQSPRYKVAKRGQDVALRCDPISGHVSLFWYQQALGQGPEFLTYFQNEAQLDKSGLPSDRFFAERPEGSVSTLKIQRTQQEDSAVYLCASSPGTSPDHEQFFGPGTRLTVL.

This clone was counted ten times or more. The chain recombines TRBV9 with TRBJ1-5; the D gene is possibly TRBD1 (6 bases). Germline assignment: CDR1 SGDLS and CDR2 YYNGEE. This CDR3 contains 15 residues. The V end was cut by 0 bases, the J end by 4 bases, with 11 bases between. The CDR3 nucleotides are TGTGCCAGCAGCGTAGAGGCAGGGGCAAATCAGCCCCAGCATTTT. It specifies CASSVEAGANQPQHF.

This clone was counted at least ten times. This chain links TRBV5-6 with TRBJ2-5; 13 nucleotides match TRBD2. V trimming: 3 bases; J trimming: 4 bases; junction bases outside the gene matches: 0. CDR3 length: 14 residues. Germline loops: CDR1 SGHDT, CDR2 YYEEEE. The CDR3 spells CASSWTSGRETQYF. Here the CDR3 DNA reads TGTGCCAGCAGCTGGACTAGCGGGAGAGAGACCCAGTACTTC.

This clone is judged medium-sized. The CDR3 sequence is CASTSLIANSPLHF. CDR3 coding DNA: TGTGCCAGCACTTCACTCATTGCTAATTCACCCCTCCACTTT. This chain connects TRBV27 to TRBJ1-6; D unclear. V was cut by 7 bases and J by 6 bases, with 13 bases left in between. Germline CDR1 MNHEY, CDR2 SMNVEV (reference sequence). The CDR3 has 14 residues.

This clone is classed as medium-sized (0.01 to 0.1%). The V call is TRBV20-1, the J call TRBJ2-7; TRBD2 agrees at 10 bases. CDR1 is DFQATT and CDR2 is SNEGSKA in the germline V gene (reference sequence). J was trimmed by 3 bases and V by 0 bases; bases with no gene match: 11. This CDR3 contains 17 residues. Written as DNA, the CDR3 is TGCAGTGCTAGAGATCCGGATCCTAGCGGGAGTTTCTACGAGCAGTACTTC. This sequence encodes CSARDPDPSGSFYEQYF.

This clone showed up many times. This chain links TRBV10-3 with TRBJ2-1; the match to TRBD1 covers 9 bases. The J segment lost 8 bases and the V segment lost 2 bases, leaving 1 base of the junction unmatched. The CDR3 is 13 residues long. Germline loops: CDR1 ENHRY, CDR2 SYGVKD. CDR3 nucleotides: TGTGCCATCAGTGAGGGGACAGGGCATGAGCAGTTCTTC. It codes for CAISEGTGHEQFF.

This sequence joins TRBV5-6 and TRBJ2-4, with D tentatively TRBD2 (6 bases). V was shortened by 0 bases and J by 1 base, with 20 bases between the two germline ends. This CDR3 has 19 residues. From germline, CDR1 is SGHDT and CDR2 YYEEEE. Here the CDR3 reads CASSLVDGGRFRAKNIQYF. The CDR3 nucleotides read TGTGCCAGCAGCTTGGTTGACGGGGGTAGATTTAGGGCCAAAAACATTCAGTACTTC. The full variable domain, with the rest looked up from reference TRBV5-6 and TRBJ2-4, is DAGVTQSPTHLIKTRGQQVTLRCSPKSGHDTVSWYQQALGQGPQFIFQYYEEEERQRGNFPDRFSGHQFPNYSSELNVNALLLGDSALYLCASSLVDGGRFRAKNIQYFGAGTRLSVL.

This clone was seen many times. The CDR3 nucleotides read TGTGCCAGCAGCTTGGCCGGCGGGAGGAGGGGCAATGAGCAGTTCTTC. Translation: CASSLAGGRRGNEQFF. The chain couples TRBV5-6 to TRBJ2-1; 8 positions agree with TRBD2. Germline CDR1 SGHDT, CDR2 YYEEEE. The CDR3 extends over 16 amino acids. The junction had 8 bases not matched to a gene; V was cut back by 0 bases and J by 6 bases.

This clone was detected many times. CDR3 sequence reads: CASSQLPSSGNTIYF. The CDR3 DNA reads as TGTGCCAGCAGCCAATTACCCAGCTCTGGAAACACCATATATTTT. The rearrangement uses TRBV4-2 and TRBJ1-3; D not resolved. V was pared by 2 bases and J by 0 bases, with 8 bases between. Germline CDR1 is LGHNA and CDR2 is YNFKEQ. The CDR3 totals 15 residues.

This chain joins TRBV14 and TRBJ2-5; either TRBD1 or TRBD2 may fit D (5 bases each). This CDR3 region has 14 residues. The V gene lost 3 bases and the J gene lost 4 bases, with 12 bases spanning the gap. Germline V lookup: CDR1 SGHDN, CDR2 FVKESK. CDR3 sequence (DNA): TGTGCCAGCAGCCAGTACCGGGACGGAGAGACCCAGTACTTC. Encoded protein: CASSQYRDGETQYF.

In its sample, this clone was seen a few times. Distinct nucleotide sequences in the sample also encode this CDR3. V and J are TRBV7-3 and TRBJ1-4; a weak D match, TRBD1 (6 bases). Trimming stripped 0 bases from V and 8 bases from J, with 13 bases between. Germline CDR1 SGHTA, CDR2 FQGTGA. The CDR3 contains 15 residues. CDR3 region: CASSLTGGAGEKLFF. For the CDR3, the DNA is TGTGCCAGCAGCTTAACGGGGGGGGCAGGGGAAAAACTGTTTTTT.

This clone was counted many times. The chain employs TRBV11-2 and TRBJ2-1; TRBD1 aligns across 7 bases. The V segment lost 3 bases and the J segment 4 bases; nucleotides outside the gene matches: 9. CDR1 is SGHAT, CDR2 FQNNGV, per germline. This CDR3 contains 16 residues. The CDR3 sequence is CASSFLPGQSYNEQFF. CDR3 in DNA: TGTGCCAGCAGCTTTTTGCCGGGACAGAGTTACAATGAGCAGTTCTTC.

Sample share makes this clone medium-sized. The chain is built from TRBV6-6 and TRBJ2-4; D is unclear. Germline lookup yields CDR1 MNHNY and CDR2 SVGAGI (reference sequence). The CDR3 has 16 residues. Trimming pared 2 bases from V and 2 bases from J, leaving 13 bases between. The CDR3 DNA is TGTGCCAGCAGTTACCTCGGACCTTCCTCCAAAAACATTCAGTACTTC. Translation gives CASSYLGPSSKNIQYF.